The T cell receptor beta chain described here comes from a study of CD8 T cells in acute hepatitis C reinfection. The wider study: CD8+ T cells recognizing the HCV NS3-1073 epitope were profiled acutely and after viral clearance. General study results and limits: Diversity was high, without significant differences between resolver and chronic groups.

In the case of this clone: The antigen remains undetermined.

The method was immunoSEQ multiplex PCR; TCRdb's version includes in-frame clones alone and lacks a portion of them. The data show 38,000 or so clones, approximately 87% seen once. Time point: naive CD8 control sorted from an acute-time-point sample. A positive HCV RNA or antibody test following a negative test within 24 weeks defined acute primary infection. This TCR was sampled from a man younger than 40 with chronic hepatitis C. Sequencing was done on a sample of naive CD8+ T cells from PBMCs.

CDR3 bases: TGTGCCAGTAGTATGTTGAGAGATACGCAGTATTTT. This codes for CASSMLRDTQYF. The chain joins TRBV19 to TRBJ2-3; D not certain. Germline values: CDR1 LNHDA, CDR2 SQIVND (reference sequence). CDR3 length: 12 amino acids. The ends were cut back, 3 bases at V and 5 bases at J, with 6 bases in the middle.